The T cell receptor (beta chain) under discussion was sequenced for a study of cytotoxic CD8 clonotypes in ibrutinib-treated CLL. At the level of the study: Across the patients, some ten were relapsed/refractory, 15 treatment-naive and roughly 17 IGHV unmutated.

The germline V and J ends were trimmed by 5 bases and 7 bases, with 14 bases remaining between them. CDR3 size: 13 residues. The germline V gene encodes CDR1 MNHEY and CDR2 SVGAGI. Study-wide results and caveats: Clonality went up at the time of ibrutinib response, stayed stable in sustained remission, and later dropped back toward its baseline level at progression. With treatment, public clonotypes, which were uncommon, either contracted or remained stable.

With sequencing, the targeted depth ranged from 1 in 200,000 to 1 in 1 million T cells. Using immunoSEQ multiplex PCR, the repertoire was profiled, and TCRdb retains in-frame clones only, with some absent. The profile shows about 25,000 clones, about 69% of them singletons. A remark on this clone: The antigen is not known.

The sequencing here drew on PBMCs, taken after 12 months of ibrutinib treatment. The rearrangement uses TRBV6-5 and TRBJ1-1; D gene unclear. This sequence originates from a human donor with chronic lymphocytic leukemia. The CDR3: CASSPSARVEAFF. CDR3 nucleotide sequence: TGTGCCAGCAGTCCCTCGGCTCGGGTTGAAGCTTTCTTT.